This T cell receptor beta chain is from a study of shared clonotypes between healthy human individuals. General observations from the study: A limitation of the genetic and exposure-history diversity represented arose from few donors. When naive CD4 clonotypes were compared across a handful of donors, about 4.8% were shared.

Comments on this clone: Its matching antigen is unknown.

As defined, naive CD8 cells were CD45RO-negative and positively selected for CCR7, with terminally differentiated effector memory CD45RA+ cells excluded. Donors were Caucasian adults residing in Nashville, Tennessee, USA. It was about 210 ng DNA, 30,000 or so T cell genomes, that sorted-subset replicate PCRs used. The repertoire was sequenced with immunoSEQ multiplex PCR; TCRdb's copy has only in-frame clones and lacks some. This sample carries about 2 million clones, about 94% of them seen once, and the ten largest clones take roughly 1.2%. Germline CDR1 reads MDHEN; CDR2 reads SYDVKM. With 5 bases removed from V and 1 base from J, the gap between germline ends came to 17 bases. The CDR3 loop spans 16 amino acids.

The sequencing sample was made of naive CD8+ T cells sorted from blood. This chain connects TRBV28 to TRBJ1-2, with unresolved D. The receptor's source is a young man in good health. The CDR3, as DNA: TGTGCCAGCAGTACCCACACGGAACTCAGTAACTATGGCTACACCTTC. This encodes CASSTHTELSNYGYTF.